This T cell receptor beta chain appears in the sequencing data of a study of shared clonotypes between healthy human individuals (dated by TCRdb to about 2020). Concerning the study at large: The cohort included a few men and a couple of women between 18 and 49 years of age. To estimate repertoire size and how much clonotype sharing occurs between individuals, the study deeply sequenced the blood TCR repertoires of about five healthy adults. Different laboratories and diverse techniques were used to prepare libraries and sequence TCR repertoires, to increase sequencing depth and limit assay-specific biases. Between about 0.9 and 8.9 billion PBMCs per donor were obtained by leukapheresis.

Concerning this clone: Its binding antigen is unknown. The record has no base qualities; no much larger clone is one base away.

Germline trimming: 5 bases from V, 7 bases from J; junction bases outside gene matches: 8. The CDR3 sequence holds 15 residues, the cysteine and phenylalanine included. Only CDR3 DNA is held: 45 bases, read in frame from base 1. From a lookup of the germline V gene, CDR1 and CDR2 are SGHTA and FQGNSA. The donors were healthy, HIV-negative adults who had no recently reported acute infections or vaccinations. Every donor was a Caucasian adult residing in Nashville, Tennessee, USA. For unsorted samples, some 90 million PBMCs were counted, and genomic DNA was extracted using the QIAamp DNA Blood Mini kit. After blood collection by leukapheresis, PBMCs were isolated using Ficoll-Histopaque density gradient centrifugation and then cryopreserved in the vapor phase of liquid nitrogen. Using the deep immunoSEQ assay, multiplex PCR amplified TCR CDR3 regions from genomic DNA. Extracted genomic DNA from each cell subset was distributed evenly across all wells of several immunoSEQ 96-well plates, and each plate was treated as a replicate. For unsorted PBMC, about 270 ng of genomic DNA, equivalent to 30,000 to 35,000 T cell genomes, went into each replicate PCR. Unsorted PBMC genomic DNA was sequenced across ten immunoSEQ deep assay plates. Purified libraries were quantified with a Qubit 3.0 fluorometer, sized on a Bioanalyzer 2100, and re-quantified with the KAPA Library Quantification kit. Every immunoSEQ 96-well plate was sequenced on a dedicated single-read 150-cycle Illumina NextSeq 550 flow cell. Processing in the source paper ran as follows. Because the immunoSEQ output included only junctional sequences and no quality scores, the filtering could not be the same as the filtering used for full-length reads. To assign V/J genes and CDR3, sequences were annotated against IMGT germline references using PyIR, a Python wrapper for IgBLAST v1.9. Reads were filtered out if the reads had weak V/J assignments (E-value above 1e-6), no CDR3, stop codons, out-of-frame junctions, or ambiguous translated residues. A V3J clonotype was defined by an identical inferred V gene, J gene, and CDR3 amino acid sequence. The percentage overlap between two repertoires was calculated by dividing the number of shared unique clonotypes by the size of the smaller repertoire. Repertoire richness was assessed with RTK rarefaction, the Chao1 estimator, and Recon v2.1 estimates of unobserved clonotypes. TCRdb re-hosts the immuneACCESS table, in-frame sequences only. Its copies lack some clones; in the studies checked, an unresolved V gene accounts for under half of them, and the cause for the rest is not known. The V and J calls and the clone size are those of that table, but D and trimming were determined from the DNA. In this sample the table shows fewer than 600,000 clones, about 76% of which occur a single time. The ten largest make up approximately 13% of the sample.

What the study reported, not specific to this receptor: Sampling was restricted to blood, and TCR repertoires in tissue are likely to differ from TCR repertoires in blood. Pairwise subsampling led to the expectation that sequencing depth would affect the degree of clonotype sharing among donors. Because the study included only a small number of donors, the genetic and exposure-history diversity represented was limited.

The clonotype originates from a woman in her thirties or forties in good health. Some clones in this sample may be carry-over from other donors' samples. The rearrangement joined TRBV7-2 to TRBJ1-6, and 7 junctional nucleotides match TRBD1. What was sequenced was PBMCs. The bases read TGTGCCAGCAGCCGACAGGGAGGGGGAAATTCACCCCTCCACTTT. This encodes CASSRQGGGNSPLHF.